The subject of this entry is one TCR beta chain. Its antigen is not known. PCR was performed using 60 Vbeta and 13 Jbeta primers. Measured with immunoSEQ multiplex PCR; TCRdb has only the in-frame clones, and not every one. The table has about 210,000 clones, around 82% seen once. This record comes from a study of cytomegalovirus exposure and HLA in healthy donors. Findings of the study overall: In vitro experiments confirmed that a few CMV-associated chains were specific for CMV antigens. High specificity and sensitivity for cytomegalovirus status were reported for the classifier.

This TCR was recovered from a woman in her 30s in good health and CMV-seropositive. Sequencing was carried out using PBMCs.

CDR3 sequence (DNA): TGTGCCAGCAGGGCCAGCTATAATTCACCCCTCCACTTT. Protein: CASRASYNSPLHF. This chain joins TRBV7-3 and TRBJ1-6; D call uncertain. The CDR3 length is 13 residues. Trimming cost V 6 bases and J 3 bases, with 6 bases left between them. The V gene's germline CDR1 is SGHTA and CDR2 FQGTGA.